Described below is a single TCR beta chain sequence and its context. Profiled with immunoSEQ multiplex PCR; TCRdb holds only in-frame clones, not every one. The sample holds around 60,000 clones, about 93% seen once. The sample is drawn from a study of T cell changes during pregnancy in multiple sclerosis. The germline V gene has CDR1 SGHNT and CDR2 YYREEE (reference sequence). With 3 bases removed from V and 5 bases from J, the gap between germline ends came to 11 bases. The CDR3 has 14 residues. This chain uses TRBV5-4 with TRBJ1-4; D not resolved. The sample consisted of CD4+ T cells from peripheral blood mononuclear cells, taken before pregnancy. The TCR originated in a female donor with multiple sclerosis, enrolled in a pregnancy study. Here the CDR3 DNA reads TGTGCCAGCAGCTCTTCCGGGGTGAATGAAAAACTGTTTTTT. Translating it yields CASSSSGVNEKLFF.